The 29 T cell receptor beta chains given below trace back to one sample, sequenced in a study of blood T cell repertoires in COVID-19. Profiled with immunoSEQ multiplex PCR; TCRdb holds only in-frame clones, not every one. The table has some 150,000 clones, about 85% seen once. The sample taken for sequencing was peripheral blood. Receptor source: a woman in her thirties or forties with active or convalescent COVID-19.

The J gene is TRBJ1-4, the V gene TRBV7-6, with a tentative D call TRBD1 (5 bases). CDR1 is SGHVS and CDR2 is FNYEAQ in the germline V gene. This CDR3 comprises 15 residues. V lost 5 bases and J 8 bases, leaving 18 bases between the germline ends. The CDR3 spells CASSPQGGPWEKLFF. CDR3 sequence (DNA): TGTGCCAGCAGCCCCCAGGGCGGTCCATGGGAAAAACTGTTTTTT.

The V gene is TRBV2, the J gene TRBJ1-1; no definite D call. CDR3 length: 13 residues. Germline assignment: CDR1 SNHLY and CDR2 FYNNEI. The V gene lost 6 bases and the J gene lost 7 bases, with 15 bases spanning the gap. CDR3 nucleotides: TGTGCCAGCAGACGGCAATCCGGCGGTGAAGCTTTCTTT. Protein product: CASRRQSGGEAFF.

The chain uses TRBV7-2 and TRBJ2-7; maybe TRBD1 (6 bases). The CDR3 has 14 residues. Germline CDR1 is SGHTA and CDR2 is FQGNSA. V lost 0 bases and J 1 base, leaving 7 bases between the germline ends. CDR3 bases: TGTGCCAGCAGCTTAGCGAGGGGGTCCTACGAGCAGTACTTC. Its translation: CASSLARGSYEQYF.

V usage is TRBV6-6 and J usage is TRBJ2-3; possible D gene TRBD1, 6 bases. Germline lookup yields CDR1 MNHNY and CDR2 SVGAGI (reference sequence). V lost 5 bases to trimming and J lost 14 bases, with 17 bases between them. This CDR3 has 12 amino acids. The CDR3 region is CASSLGADKGYF. DNA for the CDR3: TGTGCCAGCAGTCTGGGGGCCGACAAAGGGTATTTT.

This clone turned up a few times. The chain couples TRBV9 to TRBJ2-7; D unclear. Germline V gene lookup returns CDR1 SGDLS and CDR2 YYNGEE. The CDR3 is made up of 14 amino acids. The V gene lost 3 bases and the J gene lost 4 bases, with 14 bases spanning the gap. The CDR3 loop reads CASSARLDTYEQYF. The CDR3 nucleotides are TGTGCCAGCAGCGCACGACTGGATACTTACGAGCAGTACTTC.

V usage is TRBV28 and J usage is TRBJ1-2, with a tentative D call TRBD1 (6 bases). Germline V gene sequence: CDR1 MDHEN, CDR2 SYDVKM. This CDR3 contains 12 residues. Trimming cost V 7 bases and J 8 bases, with 14 bases left between them. In nucleotides, the CDR3 is TGTGCCAGCACCCAGGGGCAGCTGGGCTACACCTTC. It translates to CASTQGQLGYTF.

This clone was seen only a few times. The chain recombines TRBV29-1 with TRBJ2-7; 8 positions match TRBD2. Germline values: CDR1 SQVTM, CDR2 ANQGSEA. V lost 4 bases, J lost 6 bases, and 2 bases stayed unmatched. This CDR3 region has 11 residues. The chain's CDR3 is CSVVRGGEQYF. CDR3 DNA sequence: TGCAGCGTTGTACGGGGGGGCGAGCAGTACTTC.

This chain connects TRBV29-1 to TRBJ2-3; 9 bases are a match to TRBD1. Germline CDR1 and CDR2: SQVTM and ANQGSEA. This CDR3 is built from 11 residues. V lost 7 bases and J lost 6; bases outside the gene matches: 2. For the CDR3, the DNA is TGCAGCGCCGGACAGGGGGATACGCAGTATTTT. Translating gives CSAGQGDTQYF.

The chain carries TRBV6-2 or TRBV6-3 and TRBJ1-1; tentative D call: TRBD1 (5 bases). This CDR3 region has 15 residues. V was trimmed by 0 bases and J by 3 bases, leaving 11 bases between them. CDR1 and CDR2 from the germline V gene are MNHEY and SVGEGT. The CDR3 coding sequence is TGTGCCAGCAGTTACTCGGGACTGACACACACTGAAGCTTTCTTT. Its protein is CASSYSGLTHTEAFF.

In its sample, this clone was seen a few times. The chain links TRBV21-1 to TRBJ1-1; the DNA was not compared with TRBD1, the D call given in the table. TRBV21-1 corresponds to a pseudogene. This CDR3 contains 18 residues. The CDR3, as DNA: TGTGCCAGCAGCCGACGCTATCGGACAGGGGAGGAGAACACTGAAGCTTTCTTT. Translating gives CASSRRYRTGEENTEAFF.

The chain recombines TRBV9 with TRBJ2-5; 7 bases are shared with TRBD1. Germline CDR1 reads SGDLS; CDR2 reads YYNGEE. The CDR3 is 15 amino acids. Trimming cost V 3 bases and J 0 bases; bases outside gene matches: 5. CDR3 loop: CASSAYRGYQETQYF. In nucleotides, the CDR3 is TGTGCCAGCAGCGCATACAGGGGTTACCAAGAGACCCAGTACTTC.

The V call is TRBV7-2, the J call TRBJ1-2; tentatively, D is TRBD1 (5 bases). CDR1 and CDR2 (germline): SGHTA, FQGNSA. V lost 1 base and J lost 2, with 11 bases in between. The CDR3 length is 15 residues. The CDR3: CASSLVGAGNYGYTF. The CDR3 DNA is TGTGCCAGCAGCTTAGTAGGGGCGGGGAACTATGGCTACACCTTC.

This clone was counted only a few times. V usage is TRBV27 and J usage is TRBJ2-1, with 10 bases lining up with TRBD2. The CDR3 loop spans 16 amino acids. J lost 7 bases, V lost 5 bases, and 11 bases had no gene match. Germline-derived CDR1 and CDR2 are MNHEY and SMNVEV (reference sequence). As DNA, the CDR3 is TGTGCCAGCAGTACCTCGACACTAGCGGGGATGAATGAGCAGTTCTTC. Encoded protein: CASSTSTLAGMNEQFF.

The rearrangement joins TRBV5-1 to TRBJ1-5; D is uncertain. CDR1 is SGHRS and CDR2 is YFSETQ in the germline V gene. The CDR3 sequence is 11 residues long. Deletions cut 2 bases from V and 7 bases from J, with 4 bases between. In nucleotides, the CDR3 is TGCGCCAGCAGCTTAAGCCAGCCCCAGCATTTT. Amino acid sequence: CASSLSQPQHF.

The chain recombines TRBV28 with TRBJ1-2; TRBD1 matches at 9 bases. The CDR3 sequence is 15 residues long. Per the germline V gene, CDR1 is MDHEN and CDR2 is SYDVKM. The trim removed 4 bases at V and 3 bases at J, leaving 6 bases unmatched. CDR3 sequence: CASSSPQGAHYGYTF. The CDR3 DNA reads TGTGCCAGCAGTTCCCCACAGGGGGCTCACTATGGCTACACCTTC.

The chain recombines TRBV25-1 with TRBJ2-7; TRBD1 matches 11 bases. CDR3 size: 15 residues. Germline V gene sequence: CDR1 MGHDK, CDR2 SYGVNS. With 5 bases clipped from V and 3 bases from J, the junction kept 6 bases outside the gene matches. Written as DNA, the CDR3 is TGTGCCAGCAGTCTCGGGGGGACAGGGGGCTACGAGCAGTACTTC. Translation: CASSLGGTGGYEQYF.

The chain is built from TRBV18 and TRBJ1-3; D is ambiguous. The CDR3 is 13 amino acids. The V end lost 2 bases, the J end lost 7 bases, and 9 bases lay between the germline ends. From germline, CDR1 is KGHSH and CDR2 LQKENI. CDR3 sequence: CASSPVEWNTIYF. CDR3 nucleotides: TGTGCCAGCTCACCAGTGGAGTGGAACACCATATATTTT. The entire variable domain, with the rest obtained from reference TRBV18 and TRBJ1-3, is as follows: NAGVMQNPRHLVRRRGQEARLRCSPMKGHSHVYWYRQLPEEGLKFMVYLQKENIIDESGMPKERFSAEFPKEGPSILRIQQVVRGDSAAYFCASSPVEWNTIYFGEGSWLTVV.

The chain carries TRBV3-1 (or the pseudogene TRBV3-2) and TRBJ1-1; weak D call: TRBD1 (6 bases). Trimming stripped 3 bases from V and 6 bases from J, with 14 bases between. Per the germline V gene, CDR1 is LGHDT and CDR2 is YNNKEL (reference sequence). The CDR3 runs 14 residues. The CDR3 DNA reads TGTGCCAGCAGCCAGTCTGCAGGGGCGGCTGAAGCTTTCTTT. Amino acid sequence: CASSQSAGAAEAFF.

V is TRBV6-5 and J is TRBJ1-3; D remains unclear. Germline assignment: CDR1 MNHEY and CDR2 SVGAGI. This CDR3 has 14 amino acids. Trimming cost V 7 bases and J 6 bases, with 16 bases left between them. CDR3 nucleotides: TGTGCCAGCATAGGAGCTCGAGGAGAAAACACCATATATTTT. This translates into CASIGARGENTIYF.

The chain couples TRBV27 to TRBJ1-1; D is unclear. Germline values: CDR1 MNHEY, CDR2 SMNVEV (reference sequence). V lost 6 bases, J lost 1 base, and 9 bases lay in between. The CDR3 totals 13 residues. CDR3 DNA sequence: TGTGCCAGCAGCCGTACTTGGAACACTGAAGCTTTCTTT. It is translated as CASSRTWNTEAFF.

The chain uses TRBV7-9 and TRBJ1-1; a weak D match, TRBD1 (6 bases). The CDR3 covers 17 residues. Germline V gives CDR1 SEHNR, CDR2 FQNEAQ (reference sequence). The V end was cut by 0 bases, the J end by 2 bases, with 16 bases between. CDR3 region: CASSLAGVSRGNTEAFF. The DNA of the CDR3 is TGTGCCAGCAGCTTAGCGGGGGTCAGCAGGGGCAACACTGAAGCTTTCTTT.

The J gene is TRBJ2-1, the V gene TRBV19; no firm D call. This CDR3 region has 15 residues. V lost 3 bases to trimming and J lost 7 bases, with 16 bases between them. Looked up from germline, CDR1 is LNHDA and CDR2 is SQIVND (reference sequence). The CDR3 nucleotides read TGTGCCAGTAGTATGCGGCCAGAGAATGGGAATGAGCAGTTCTTC. Amino acids: CASSMRPENGNEQFF. The variable domain in full, completed from reference TRBV19 and TRBJ2-1, reads DGGITQSPKYLFRKEGQNVTLSCEQNLNHDAMYWYRQDPGQGLRLIYYSQIVNDFQKGDIAEGYSVSREKKESFPLTVTSAQKNPTAFYLCASSMRPENGNEQFFGPGTRLTVL.

The chain has TRBV20-1 and TRBJ1-5; TRBD1 matches 9 bases. Per the germline V gene, CDR1 is DFQATT and CDR2 is SNEGSKA (reference sequence). Unmatched junction bases numbered 9, after V lost 3 bases and J lost 6 bases. The CDR3 runs 15 residues. The CDR3 here is CSASPTGGVGQPQHF. Written as DNA, the CDR3 is TGCAGTGCTAGTCCTACAGGGGGCGTTGGTCAGCCCCAGCATTTT.

This rearrangement joins TRBV2 to TRBJ1-5; D is possibly TRBD1 (5 bases). Germline V gene sequence: CDR1 SNHLY, CDR2 FYNNEI. V gave up 4 bases and J gave up 3 bases, with 13 bases separating them. This CDR3 is built from 15 residues. Written as DNA, the CDR3 is TGTGCCAGCAGTGTTACCGGGACTTACAATCAGCCCCAGCATTTT. Translated, it gives CASSVTGTYNQPQHF.

The chain recombines TRBV10-1 with TRBJ1-2, with 9 bases identical to TRBD1. V gave up 5 bases and J gave up 4 bases; unmatched junction bases: 8. Germline CDR1 reads WNHNN; CDR2 reads SYGVQD (reference sequence). The CDR3 runs 15 residues. The CDR3 DNA reads as TGCGCCAGCAGTCCAACGGGACAGGGCCTCTATGGCTACACCTTC. Its translation is CASSPTGQGLYGYTF.

The chain uses TRBV4-3 and TRBJ2-4; 8 bases match TRBD1. The CDR3 contains 17 residues. After removal of 0 bases from V and 4 bases from J, the junction contained 8 bases not matched to a gene. Germline V gives CDR1 LGHNA, CDR2 YSLEER. CDR3 sequence: CASSQDVGRGLKNIQYF. The CDR3 DNA follows: TGCGCCAGCAGCCAAGACGTTGGCAGGGGGCTGAAAAACATTCAGTACTTC.

This chain joins TRBV6-5 and TRBJ1-1; D unresolved. The CDR3 is made up of 14 amino acids. V lost 0 bases, J lost 1 base, and 6 bases lay in between. Germline V CDR1 and CDR2: MNHEY, SVGAGI. The CDR3 coding sequence is TGTGCCAGCAGTTACTCGAAACAGAACACTGAAGCTTTCTTT. This codes for CASSYSKQNTEAFF.

The rearrangement uses TRBV19 and TRBJ1-1; no definite D call. This CDR3 has 14 amino acids. V shed 6 bases and J shed 2 bases, with 13 bases lying between them. Germline V lookup: CDR1 LNHDA, CDR2 SQIVND (reference sequence). CDR3 nucleotides: TGTGCCAGTAGAACTACCGGGTCCAACACTGAAGCTTTCTTT. It yields the protein CASRTTGSNTEAFF.

V gene TRBV21-1 combines with J gene TRBJ1-2; the table calls TRBD1, which could not be checked here. TRBV21-1 counts as a pseudogene. The CDR3 totals 16 residues. CDR3 in DNA: TGTGCCAGCAGCCCCCCTGGGGCAGGCCCTAACTATGGCTACACCTTC. Amino acids: CASSPPGAGPNYGYTF.